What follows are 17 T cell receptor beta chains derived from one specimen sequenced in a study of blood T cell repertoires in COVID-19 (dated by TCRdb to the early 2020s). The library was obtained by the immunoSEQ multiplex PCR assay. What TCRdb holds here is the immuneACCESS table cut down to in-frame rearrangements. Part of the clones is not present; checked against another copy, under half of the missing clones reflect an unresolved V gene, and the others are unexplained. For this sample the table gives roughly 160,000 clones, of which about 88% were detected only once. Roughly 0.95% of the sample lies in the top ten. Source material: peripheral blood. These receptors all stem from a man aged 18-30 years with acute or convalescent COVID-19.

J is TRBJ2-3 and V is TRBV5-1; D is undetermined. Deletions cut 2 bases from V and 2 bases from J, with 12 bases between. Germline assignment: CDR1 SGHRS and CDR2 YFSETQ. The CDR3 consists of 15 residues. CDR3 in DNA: TGCGCCAGCAGCTTAATTGACTCACTCACAGATACGCAGTATTTT. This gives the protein CASSLIDSLTDTQYF.

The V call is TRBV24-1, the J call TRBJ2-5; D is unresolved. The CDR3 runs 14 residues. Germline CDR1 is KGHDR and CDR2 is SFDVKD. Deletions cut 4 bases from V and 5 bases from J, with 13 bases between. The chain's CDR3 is CATSDFGPAETQYF. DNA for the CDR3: TGTGCCACCAGTGACTTTGGGCCGGCGGAGACCCAGTACTTC.

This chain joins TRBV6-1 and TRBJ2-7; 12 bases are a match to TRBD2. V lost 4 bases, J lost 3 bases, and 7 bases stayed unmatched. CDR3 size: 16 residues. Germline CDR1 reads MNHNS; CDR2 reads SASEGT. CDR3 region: CASSGYQLAGGYEQYV. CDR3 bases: TGTGCCAGCAGTGGATATCAACTAGCGGGGGGCTACGAGCAGTACGTC.

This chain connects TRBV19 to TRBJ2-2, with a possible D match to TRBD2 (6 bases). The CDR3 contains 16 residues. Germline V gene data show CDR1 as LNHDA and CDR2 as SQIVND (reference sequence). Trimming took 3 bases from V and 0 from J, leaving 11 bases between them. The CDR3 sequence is CASSIPRETNTGELFF. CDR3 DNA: TGTGCCAGTAGTATCCCTCGGGAGACGAACACCGGGGAGCTGTTTTTT.

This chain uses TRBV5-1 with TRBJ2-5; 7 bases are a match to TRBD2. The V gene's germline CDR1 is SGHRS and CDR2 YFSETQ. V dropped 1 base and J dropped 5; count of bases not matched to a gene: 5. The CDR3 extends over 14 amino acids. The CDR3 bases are TGCGCCAGCAGCTTGCCGACTAGCCGGGAGACCCAGTACTTC. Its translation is CASSLPTSRETQYF.

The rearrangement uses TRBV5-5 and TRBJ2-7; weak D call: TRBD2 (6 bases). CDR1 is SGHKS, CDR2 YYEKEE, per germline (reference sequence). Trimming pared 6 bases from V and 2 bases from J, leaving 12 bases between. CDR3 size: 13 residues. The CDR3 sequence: CASTIPGAYEQYF. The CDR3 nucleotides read TGTGCCAGCACTATCCCGGGGGCCTACGAGCAGTACTTC.

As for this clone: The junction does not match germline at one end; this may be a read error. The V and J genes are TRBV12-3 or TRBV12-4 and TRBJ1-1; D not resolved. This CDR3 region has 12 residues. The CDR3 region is CVSSLGEGIAFF. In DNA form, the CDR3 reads TGTGTCAGCAGTTTAGGTGAGGGTATAGCTTTCTTT.

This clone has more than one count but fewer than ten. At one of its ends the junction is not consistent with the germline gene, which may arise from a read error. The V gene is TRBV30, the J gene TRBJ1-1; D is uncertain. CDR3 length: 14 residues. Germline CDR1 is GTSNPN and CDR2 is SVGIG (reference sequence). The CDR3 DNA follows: TGTGCCTGGAGTGTACTTAGAGCGAACTCTGAAGCTTTCTTT. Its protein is CAWSVLRANSEAFF.

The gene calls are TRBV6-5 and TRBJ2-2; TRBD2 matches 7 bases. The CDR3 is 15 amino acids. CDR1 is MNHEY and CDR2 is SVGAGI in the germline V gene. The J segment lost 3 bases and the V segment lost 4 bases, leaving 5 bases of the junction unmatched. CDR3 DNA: TGTGCCAGCAGTTCCTTAGCGGGTGACACCGGGGAGCTGTTTTTT. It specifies CASSSLAGDTGELFF.

CDR3: CASSPEGGGVWNQPQHF. CDR3 coding DNA: TGTGCCAGCTCACCTGAAGGAGGGGGCGTGTGGAATCAGCCCCAGCATTTT. The chain has TRBV18 and TRBJ1-5; 7 bases are a match to TRBD1. CDR1 is KGHSH and CDR2 is LQKENI in the germline V gene. The ends lost 3 bases at V and 4 bases at J; junction bases unmatched: 12. The CDR3 length is 17 residues.

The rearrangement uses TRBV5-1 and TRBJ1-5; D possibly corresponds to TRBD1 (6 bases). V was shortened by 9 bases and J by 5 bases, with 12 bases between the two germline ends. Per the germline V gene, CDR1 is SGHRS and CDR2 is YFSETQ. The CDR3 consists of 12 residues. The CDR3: CAIPSGDQPQHF. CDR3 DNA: TGCGCCATCCCATCAGGGGATCAGCCCCAGCATTTT.

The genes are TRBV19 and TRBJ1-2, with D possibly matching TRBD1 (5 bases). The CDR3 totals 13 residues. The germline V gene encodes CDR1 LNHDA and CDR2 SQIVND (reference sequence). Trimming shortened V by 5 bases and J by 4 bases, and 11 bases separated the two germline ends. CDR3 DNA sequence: TGTGCCAGTAGTGTATCAGGGTTCTATGGCTACACCTTC. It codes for CASSVSGFYGYTF.

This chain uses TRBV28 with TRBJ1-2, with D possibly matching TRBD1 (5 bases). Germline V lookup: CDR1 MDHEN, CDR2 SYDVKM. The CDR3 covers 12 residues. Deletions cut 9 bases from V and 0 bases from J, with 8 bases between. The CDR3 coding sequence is TGTGCCAGTACGACAGCTAACTATGGCTACACCTTC. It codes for CASTTANYGYTF.

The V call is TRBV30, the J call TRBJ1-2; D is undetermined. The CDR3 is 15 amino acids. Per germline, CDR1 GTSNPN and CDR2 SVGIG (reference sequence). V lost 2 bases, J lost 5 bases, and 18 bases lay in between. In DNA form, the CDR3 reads TGTGCCTGGAGTATAGCGGGCTCGGCCCTGTATGGCTACACCTTC. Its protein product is CAWSIAGSALYGYTF.

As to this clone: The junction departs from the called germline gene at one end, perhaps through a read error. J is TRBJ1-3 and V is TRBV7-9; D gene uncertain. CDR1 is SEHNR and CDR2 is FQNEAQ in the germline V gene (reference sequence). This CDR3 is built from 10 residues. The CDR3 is CASSLERANF. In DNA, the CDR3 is TGTGCCAGCAGCTTAGAACGTGCGAATTTT.

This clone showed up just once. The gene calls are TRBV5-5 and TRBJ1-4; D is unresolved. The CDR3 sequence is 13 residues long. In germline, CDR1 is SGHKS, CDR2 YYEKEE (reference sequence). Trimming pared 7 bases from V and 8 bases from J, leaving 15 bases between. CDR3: CASGRAPGEKLFF. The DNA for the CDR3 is TGTGCCAGCGGCCGGGCCCCGGGGGAAAAACTGTTTTTT.

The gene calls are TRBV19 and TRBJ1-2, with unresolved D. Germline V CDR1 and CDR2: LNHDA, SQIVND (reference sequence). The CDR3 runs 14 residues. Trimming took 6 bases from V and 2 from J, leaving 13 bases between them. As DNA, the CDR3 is TGTGCCAGTAGGAATAGAGGGATGAACTATGGCTACACCTTC. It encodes CASRNRGMNYGYTF.